This T cell receptor (beta chain) was sequenced for a study of human thymus T cells. Study outcomes and limitations: Thymic and blood repertoires appeared to display a bias in their usage of V and J genes.

Repertoires were generated with immunoSEQ multiplex PCR, while TCRdb's copy carries only in-frame clones and drops some. The table includes about 44,000 clones, 94% detected once. On this clone itself: Its antigen is unidentified.

The germline V gene encodes CDR1 MNHEY and CDR2 SVGAGI. The CDR3 totals 14 residues. Trimming took 6 bases from V and 5 from J, leaving 13 bases between them. The clonotype was recovered from a boy under three years old with a congenital heart defect but otherwise immunologically healthy. The sample comprised blood. The V and J genes are TRBV6-5 and TRBJ1-4; tentatively, D is TRBD1 (6 bases). The CDR3 DNA is TGTGCCAGCAGATCCACAGGGCCGAATGAAAAACTGTTTTTT. Translated: CASRSTGPNEKLFF.